The 30 T cell receptor beta chains below were found in one sample sequenced in a study of long-term antiretroviral therapy in people with HIV. At survey level, the immunoSEQ assay was run in its v3.0 version. Assay: immunoSEQ multiplex PCR; the TCRdb copy retains only in-frame clones and omits some. The sample has approximately 25,000 clones; 79% are singletons. This specimen was unsorted PBMCs, taken 1.2 years after starting antiretroviral therapy. All receptors come from a woman aged 35 to 49 with HIV.

The DNA for the CDR3 is TGTGCCAGCAGCGTAGCGGGGGGGGGTGGCGAGCAGTACTTC. Translation: CASSVAGGGGEQYF. The chain couples TRBV9 to TRBJ2-7; TRBD2 aligns across 8 bases. V trimming: 0 bases; J trimming: 6 bases; junction bases outside the gene matches: 5. CDR1 and CDR2 from the germline V gene are SGDLS and YYNGEE. The CDR3 covers 14 residues.

V is TRBV7-2 and J is TRBJ2-2; tentative D call: TRBD2 (5 bases). The CDR3 has 15 residues. The germline CDR1 and CDR2 sequences are SGHTA and FQGNSA. Trimming shortened V by 1 base and J by 6 bases, and 12 bases separated the two germline ends. CDR3 nucleotide sequence: TGTGCCAGCAGCTTAGGCGCTACTAGTCCCGGGGAGCTGTTTTTT. Protein product: CASSLGATSPGELFF.

The CDR3 spells CASSLDRVANEQFF. For the CDR3, the DNA is TGTGCCAGCTCATTGGACAGGGTTGCAAATGAGCAGTTCTTC. The J gene is TRBJ2-1, the V gene TRBV6-5, with 8 positions matching TRBD1. CDR1 and CDR2 (germline): MNHEY, SVGAGI. V was clipped by 8 bases and J by 7 bases; unmatched bases: 10. The CDR3 extends over 14 amino acids.

The rearrangement links TRBV7-9 to TRBJ2-5; weak D call: TRBD2 (6 bases). Germline V gene data show CDR1 as SEHNR and CDR2 as FQNEAQ (reference sequence). The CDR3 extends over 13 amino acids. Trimming left V 5 bases short and J 4 bases short, with 11 bases between. The DNA for the CDR3 is TGTGCCAGCAGCCCCGGGACTCTAGAGACCCAGTACTTC. This translates into CASSPGTLETQYF.

This chain uses TRBV6-5 with TRBJ1-1; TRBD1 might be the D (5 bases). V dropped 1 base and J dropped 3 bases, with 15 bases sitting between them. Germline V gene sequence: CDR1 MNHEY, CDR2 SVGAGI. CDR3 size: 16 residues. The CDR3 protein is CASSYLLRAGDTEAFF. In DNA, the CDR3 is TGTGCCAGCAGTTACTTACTACGGGCGGGGGACACTGAAGCTTTCTTT.

The chain carries TRBV5-1 and TRBJ2-3; possible D gene TRBD2, 6 bases. V dropped 4 bases and J dropped 0 bases, with 18 bases sitting between them. Germline V gene data show CDR1 as SGHRS and CDR2 as YFSETQ. The CDR3 is 17 amino acids. CDR3 protein: CASSPFGSGSSTDTQYF. The DNA for the CDR3 is TGCGCCAGCAGCCCCTTCGGCAGCGGGTCTAGCACAGATACGCAGTATTTT.

The gene calls are TRBV5-8 and TRBJ1-1; D is ambiguous. This CDR3 is 13 amino acids long. V lost 0 bases and J 2 bases, leaving 5 bases between the germline ends. Looked up from germline, CDR1 is SGHTS and CDR2 is YDEGEE. CDR3 loop: CASSLARNTEAFF. The CDR3 region has the DNA TGTGCCAGCAGCTTGGCCCGAAACACTGAAGCTTTCTTT.

The gene calls are TRBV12-5 and TRBJ2-1; TRBD1 agrees at 7 bases. CDR1 LGHNT and CDR2 FRNRAP come from the germline V gene. This CDR3 has 16 amino acids. The V gene end was trimmed by 0 bases and the J gene end by 6 bases; junction bases not matched to a gene: 8. CDR3 sequence: CASGLVRTGSGNEQFF. CDR3 DNA sequence: TGTGCTAGTGGTTTGGTCCGGACAGGAAGCGGCAATGAGCAGTTCTTC.

Written as DNA, the CDR3 is TGTGCCAGCAGCCAGGGGGGTTCGGAGACCCAGTACTTC. It codes for CASSQGGSETQYF. V usage is TRBV5-4 and J usage is TRBJ2-5; TRBD1 might be the D (7 bases). V lost 4 bases to trimming and J lost 5 bases, with 12 bases between them. Per germline, CDR1 SGHNT and CDR2 YYREEE (reference sequence). The length of the CDR3 is 13 residues.

This chain joins TRBV19 and TRBJ2-7, with 9 bases aligning to TRBD2. The germline V gene has CDR1 LNHDA and CDR2 SQIVND (reference sequence). This CDR3 has 14 residues. V trimming: 6 bases; J trimming: 2 bases; junction bases outside the gene matches: 5. The CDR3 is CASRSLAGAYEQYF. The CDR3 DNA is TGTGCCAGTAGGAGCTTAGCGGGGGCCTACGAGCAGTACTTC.

The chain joins TRBV7-2 to TRBJ2-1; D is perhaps TRBD2 (5 bases). This CDR3 spans 16 amino acids. CDR1 and CDR2 (germline): SGHTA, FQGNSA. V dropped 4 bases and J dropped 4 bases, with 17 bases sitting between them. The CDR3 reads CASSSLSIGLYNEQFF. DNA of the CDR3: TGTGCCAGCAGCTCGCTTAGTATTGGACTTTACAATGAGCAGTTCTTC. Using reference TRBV7-2 and TRBJ2-1 for the parts outside the CDR3, the full variable domain is GAGVSQSPSNKVTEKGKDVELRCDPISGHTALYWYRQSLGQGLEFLIYFQGNSAPDKSGLPSDRFSAERTGGSVSTLTIQRTQQEDSAVYLCASSSLSIGLYNEQFFGPGTRLTVL.

V usage is TRBV2 and J usage is TRBJ1-2; tentative D call: TRBD1 (5 bases). Germline V gene lookup returns CDR1 SNHLY and CDR2 FYNNEI. The V gene lost 6 bases and the J gene lost 5 bases, with 13 bases spanning the gap. The CDR3 length is 13 residues. CDR3 region: CASRRDLSYGYTF. The CDR3 nucleotides are TGTGCCAGCAGAAGGGACCTATCTTATGGCTACACCTTC. The full variable domain, completed using reference TRBV2 and TRBJ1-2, is EPEVTQTPSHQVTQMGQEVILRCVPISNHLYFYWYRQILGQKVEFLVSFYNNEISEKSEIFDDQFSVERPDGSNFTLKIRSTKLEDSAMYFCASRRDLSYGYTFGSGTRLTVV.

This clone has more than one count but fewer than ten. V and J are TRBV5-4 and TRBJ1-1; no reliable D call. There are 15 residues in the CDR3. V shed 3 bases and J shed 1 base, with 13 bases lying between them. Germline CDR1 and CDR2: SGHNT and YYREEE (reference sequence). The CDR3 protein is CASSSSGVSNTEAFF. The CDR3 DNA is TGTGCCAGCAGCTCCTCCGGGGTATCGAACACTGAAGCTTTCTTT.

The chain combines TRBV7-9 with TRBJ2-5, with 9 bases that match TRBD1. The CDR3 covers 14 residues. The ends lost 6 bases at V and 5 bases at J; junction bases unmatched: 7. CDR1 is SEHNR and CDR2 is FQNEAQ in the germline V gene (reference sequence). The CDR3 protein is CASRNRGPEETQYF. The DNA of the CDR3 is TGTGCCAGCAGGAACAGGGGGCCGGAGGAGACCCAGTACTTC.

CDR3 loop: CASRSGADTIYF. CDR3 coding DNA: TGTGCCAGTAGGTCCGGGGCGGACACCATATATTTT. The chain recombines TRBV19 with TRBJ1-3, with D possibly TRBD1 on 5 matching bases. CDR3 length equals 12 residues. Trimming cost V 6 bases and J 8 bases, with 11 bases left between them. The germline CDR1 and CDR2 sequences are LNHDA and SQIVND (reference sequence).

The chain links TRBV27 to TRBJ1-1, with D possibly being TRBD1 (6 bases). With 2 bases removed from V and 0 bases from J, the gap between germline ends came to 7 bases. The V gene's germline CDR1 is MNHEY and CDR2 SMNVEV (reference sequence). The CDR3 is 14 amino acids. CDR3 region: CASSLRGMNTEAFF. In DNA form, the CDR3 reads TGTGCCAGCAGTTTAAGGGGGATGAACACTGAAGCTTTCTTT.

The V gene is TRBV29-1, the J gene TRBJ1-5, with TRBD1 as a possible D gene (6 bases). With 7 bases removed from V and 7 bases from J, the gap between germline ends came to 29 bases. This CDR3 has 17 residues. Germline V gene lookup returns CDR1 SQVTM and CDR2 ANQGSEA. The CDR3: CSGVRVEDTTGYQPQHF. The CDR3 DNA follows: TGCAGCGGGGTAAGGGTAGAGGACACCACAGGGTACCAGCCCCAGCATTTT.

This clone appeared a few times. V and J are TRBV7-2 and TRBJ2-1; D not resolved. CDR1 is SGHTA and CDR2 is FQGNSA in the germline V gene. This CDR3 has 13 amino acids. Trimming took 6 bases from V and 4 from J, leaving 10 bases between them. CDR3 in DNA: TGTGCCAGCAGTTCATCGACATACAATGAGCAGTTCTTC. Protein sequence: CASSSSTYNEQFF.

The chain uses TRBV7-2 and TRBJ2-7, with 12 nucleotides matching TRBD1. V trimming: 5 bases; J trimming: 9 bases; junction bases outside the gene matches: 8. From germline, CDR1 is SGHTA and CDR2 FQGNSA. The CDR3 consists of 14 residues. CDR3 region: CASSPRDRGLGQYF. CDR3 bases: TGTGCCAGCAGCCCCCGGGACAGGGGGCTGGGGCAGTACTTC.

V and J are TRBV19 and TRBJ1-1; D might be TRBD1 (6 bases). Germline assignment: CDR1 LNHDA and CDR2 SQIVND (reference sequence). The CDR3 is 16 residues long. Trimming removed 3 bases at V and 5 bases at J, with 19 bases between. The CDR3 nucleotides are TGTGCCAGTAGTATGGTCAGGGGCCCCAGTGGAACTGAAGCTTTCTTT. It encodes CASSMVRGPSGTEAFF.

In DNA, the CDR3 is TGTGCTAGTGGGCAGGACAGTCCCAATCAGCCCCAGCATTTT. This encodes CASGQDSPNQPQHF. The chain combines TRBV12-5 with TRBJ1-5, with D maybe TRBD1 (6 bases). Per germline, CDR1 LGHNT and CDR2 FRNRAP. Trimming removed 6 bases at V and 3 bases at J, with 12 bases between. The CDR3 is made up of 14 amino acids.

V gene TRBV9 combines with J gene TRBJ1-3, with D maybe TRBD1 (5 bases). The CDR3 totals 13 residues. Between the trimmed V and J ends, which lost 4 bases and 4 bases, there was a span of 9 bases. Germline V gives CDR1 SGDLS, CDR2 YYNGEE. In nucleotides, the CDR3 is TGTGCCAGCAGCCGGGGGGACGGAAACACCATATATTTT. It encodes CASSRGDGNTIYF.

J is TRBJ2-7 and V is TRBV5-6, with D hard to call. Per the germline V gene, CDR1 is SGHDT and CDR2 is YYEEEE. V was clipped by 0 bases and J by 2 bases, with 12 bases between them. The CDR3 is made up of 15 amino acids. The CDR3 loop reads CASSLERSYPYEQYF. CDR3 DNA sequence: TGTGCCAGCAGCTTGGAACGGAGCTATCCCTACGAGCAGTACTTC.

This chain's CDR3 is CASSPWTGPYYEQYF. CDR3 coding DNA: TGTGCCAGCAGCCCGTGGACAGGGCCGTACTACGAGCAGTACTTC. The gene calls are TRBV11-3 and TRBJ2-7; 8 nucleotides align to TRBD1. Trimming cost V 5 bases and J 3 bases; bases outside gene matches: 9. Germline V lookup: CDR1 SGHNT, CDR2 YENEEA. The CDR3 contains 15 residues.

The J gene is TRBJ1-2, the V gene TRBV30; no reliable D call. The V end was cut by 0 bases, the J end by 4 bases, with 6 bases between. The CDR3 extends over 12 amino acids. Germline CDR1 reads GTSNPN; CDR2 reads SVGIG (reference sequence). This chain's CDR3 is CAWSVRGYGYTF. In nucleotides, the CDR3 is TGTGCCTGGAGTGTACGCGGCTATGGCTACACCTTC.

This rearrangement joins TRBV30 to TRBJ2-1; perhaps TRBD1 as D (5 bases). The CDR3 is 13 residues long. The germline gives CDR1 GTSNPN, CDR2 SVGIG (reference sequence). Between the trimmed V and J ends, which lost 2 bases and 2 bases, there was a span of 7 bases. The CDR3 DNA reads as TGTGCCTGGAGTTGGGGCACCTACAATGAGCAGTTCTTC. Translated: CAWSWGTYNEQFF.

The rearrangement uses TRBV7-9 and TRBJ2-7; D gene unclear. V was cut by 6 bases and J by 3 bases, with 9 bases left in between. Germline CDR1 and CDR2: SEHNR and FQNEAQ (reference sequence). The CDR3 length is 12 residues. The CDR3 is CASSSTFYEQYF. The CDR3 DNA sequence: TGTGCCAGCAGTAGCACCTTCTACGAGCAGTACTTC.

The chain carries TRBV30 and TRBJ2-2; D call uncertain. The CDR3 contains 14 residues. V was clipped by 5 bases and J by 0 bases, with 10 bases between them. The germline V gene has CDR1 GTSNPN and CDR2 SVGIG (reference sequence). The CDR3 here is CAWSARTNTGELFF. CDR3 DNA sequence: TGTGCCTGGTCTGCGAGGACGAACACCGGGGAGCTGTTTTTT. The full variable domain, its missing parts supplied by reference TRBV30 and TRBJ2-2, is SQTIHQWPATLVQPVGSPLSLECTVEGTSNPNLYWYRQAAGRGLQLLFYSVGIGQISSEVPQNLSASRPQDRQFILSSKKLLLSDSGFYLCAWSARTNTGELFFGEGSRLTVL.

V is TRBV9 and J is TRBJ1-5; D ambiguous. CDR1 is SGDLS and CDR2 is YYNGEE in the germline V gene. The CDR3 consists of 15 residues. V lost 0 bases, J lost 5 bases, and 12 bases lay in between. The CDR3: CASSVGGRADQPQHF. CDR3 bases: TGTGCCAGCAGCGTAGGGGGTAGGGCCGATCAGCCCCAGCATTTT.

This clone was counted a few times. V and J are TRBV7-2 and TRBJ1-3; 8 bases match TRBD1. This CDR3 region has 16 residues. Germline V lookup: CDR1 SGHTA, CDR2 FQGNSA. After removal of 5 bases from V and 2 bases from J, the junction contained 8 bases not matched to a gene. The CDR3 is CASSPQTGAPGNTIYF. CDR3 sequence (DNA): TGTGCCAGCAGCCCTCAGACAGGGGCGCCTGGAAACACCATATATTTT. Drawing the rest from reference TRBV7-2 and TRBJ1-3, the complete variable domain is GAGVSQSPSNKVTEKGKDVELRCDPISGHTALYWYRQSLGQGLEFLIYFQGNSAPDKSGLPSDRFSAERTGGSVSTLTIQRTQQEDSAVYLCASSPQTGAPGNTIYFGEGSWLTVV.